The clone carrying this TCR beta chain was seen only once. Relative to the germline gene, one junction end is altered; a read error may explain this. The data were taken from a study of control samples from healthy donors and cancer patients. Repertoires were generated with immunoSEQ multiplex PCR, while TCRdb's copy carries only in-frame clones and drops some. The sample has about 92,000 clones; roughly 86% are singletons. Germline assignment: CDR1 SSHAT and CDR2 FNYEAQ (reference sequence). The CDR3 is made up of 14 amino acids. J is TRBJ2-5 and V is TRBV7-7; D is ambiguous. The TCR comes from a woman aged 55-69 years in good health. Sequences were obtained from blood. CDR3 protein: CASSLVPAQETQYF. The CDR3 coding sequence is TGTGCTAGCAGCTTAGTGCCCGCCCAAGAGACCCAGTACTTC. The whole variable domain, filled in from reference TRBV7-7 and TRBJ2-5, reads GAGVSQSPRYKVTKRGQDVTLRCDPISSHATLYWYQQALGQGPEFLTYFNYEAQPDKSGLPSDRFSAERPEGSISTLTIQRTEQRDSAMYRCASSLVPAQETQYFGPGTRLLVL.